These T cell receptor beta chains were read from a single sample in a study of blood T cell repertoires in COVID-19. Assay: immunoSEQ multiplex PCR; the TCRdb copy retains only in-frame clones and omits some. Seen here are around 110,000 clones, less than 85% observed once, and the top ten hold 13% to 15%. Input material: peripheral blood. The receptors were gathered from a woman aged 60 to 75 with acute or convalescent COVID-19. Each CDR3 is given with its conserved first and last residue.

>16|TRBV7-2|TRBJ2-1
CASSWAGQGAYSEQFF
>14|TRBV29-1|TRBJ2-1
CSVEDRREYSEQFF
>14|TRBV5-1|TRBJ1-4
CASSLRQGNEKLFF
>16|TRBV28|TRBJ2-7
CASSPRLVRATYEQYF
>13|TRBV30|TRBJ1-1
CAWSGQGGTEAFF
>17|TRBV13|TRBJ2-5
CASSAGGAGRSQETQYF
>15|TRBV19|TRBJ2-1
CASSNLGLVRDEQFF
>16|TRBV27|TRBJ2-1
CASTPGGRNFYNEQFF
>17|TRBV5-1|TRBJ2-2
CASSLGASGVVTGELFF
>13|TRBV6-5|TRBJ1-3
CATRTDAGNTIYF
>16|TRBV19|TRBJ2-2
CASSIRYRGQTGELFF
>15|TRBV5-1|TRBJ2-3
CASSLRAARTDTQYF
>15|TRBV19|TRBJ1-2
CASSSQGTGDYGYTF
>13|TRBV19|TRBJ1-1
CASSIAGDGRAFF
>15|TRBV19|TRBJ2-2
CASIRTGGPPGELFF
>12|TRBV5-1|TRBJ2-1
CASNGGENEQFF
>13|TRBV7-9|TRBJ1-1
CATNRGVGTEAFF
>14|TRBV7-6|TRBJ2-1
CASSLGTGYNEQFF
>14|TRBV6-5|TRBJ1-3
CASGRGSSGNTIYF
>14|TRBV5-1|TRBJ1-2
CASSLAQGSYGYTF